The present T cell receptor beta chain was sequenced within a study of tumor and adjacent non-tumor tissue in lung cancer. The CDR3 totals 13 residues. J lost 5 bases, V lost 1 base, and 4 bases had no gene match. Germline CDR1 reads DFQATT; CDR2 reads SNEGSKA (reference sequence). Notes on the study in general: Top 100 clones took a larger repertoire share in normal lung.

TCRbeta libraries were built with three rounds of nested PCR, modified from ARM-PCR. MiXCR was run by TCRdb on the multiplex PCR reads, yielding one entry per CDR3 protein. The sample consists of 200,000 to 250,000 distinct CDR3 sequences, around 71% of them appearing once. Regarding this clonotype: As yet, its antigen is unknown. One base away lies a much larger clone, so this may be a sequencing read error.

RNA was extracted from bulk tissue without any cell sorting. The chain uses TRBV20-1 and TRBJ2-5; TRBD1 matches at 7 bases. The receptor was isolated from a man aged 55-75 years with non-small cell lung cancer. The sample was lung tumor tissue. As DNA, the CDR3 is TGCAGTGCTAGAGGACAGGGTTTGGAGACCCAGTACTTC. Translation gives CSARGQGLETQYF.